The clone carrying this T cell receptor (beta chain) came up once. This entry belongs to a study of blood T cell repertoires in COVID-19. Study summary: The United States, Italy and Spain supplied acute and convalescent COVID-19 samples. T cells, B-cell-depleted T cells, or PBMCs supplied cDNA or gDNA.

This CDR3 spans 14 amino acids. Germline V gene lookup returns CDR1 LNHDA and CDR2 SQIVND (reference sequence). Trimming at V came to 4 bases and at J to 3 bases, leaving 6 bases not matched to a gene. In the authors' methods: Nucleated cell counts were estimated from reference gene primer amplification. Using immunoSEQ multiplex PCR, the repertoire was profiled, and TCRdb retains in-frame clones only, with some absent. D and trimming come from the DNA, and the V and J calls and clone size come from that table. The profile covers 88,000 or so clones, with 85% appearing a single time and approximately 3.9% taken by the ten largest.

The receptor was isolated from a man aged 55 to 69 with acute or convalescent COVID-19. The sequenced sample was peripheral blood. This chain connects TRBV19 to TRBJ2-7, with TRBD2 matching 7 bases. The CDR3 sequence: CASSTRGGHYEQYF. DNA for the CDR3: TGTGCCAGTAGTACCCGCGGGGGTCACTACGAGCAGTACTTC.